This TCR beta chain comes out of a study of T cell repertoires in cytomegalovirus infection. Study details: Based on public TCR beta signatures, there were indications of CMV infection and of a matching HLA type.

TCRdb independently ran MiXCR on the reads; one entry per CDR3 protein. This sample has about 260,000 distinct CDR3 sequences, with approximately 15% found just once. Study observations and caveats: Using cumulative public TCR beta family frequency, the authors identified those who carried CMV together with the relevant HLA. Predominance within the ex vivo response was attributable to HLA-C-restricted CMV-specific TCR beta clonotypes.

V was clipped by 8 bases and J by 7 bases, with 15 bases between them. Germline V gene data show CDR1 as SNHLY and CDR2 as FYNNEI. This CDR3 region has 13 residues. Concerning this clonotype itself: Its antigen remains unknown.

The material sequenced was PBMCs. The clonotype originates from a human donor in good health (CMV status not recorded). Some clones in this sample may be carry-over from other donors' samples. The chain couples TRBV2 to TRBJ2-1, with D perhaps matching TRBD2 (5 bases). The CDR3 DNA reads as TGTGCCAGCTTGAGGATTCCGGGGAATGAGCAGTTCTTC. The encoded protein is CASLRIPGNEQFF.